The 18 T cell receptor beta chains listed next were all sequenced from one sample in a study of blood T cell repertoires in COVID-19. Assay used: immunoSEQ multiplex PCR; TCRdb lists only in-frame clones, some missing. The table has about 300,000 clones, 75% to 90% seen once. Source material: PBMCs or T cells enriched from blood (not recorded which). Source of these receptors: a woman aged 50 to 60 who had recovered from COVID-19.

The rearrangement joins TRBV7-9 to TRBJ1-3; unclear D gene. The ends were cut back, 4 bases at V and 1 base at J, with 11 bases in the middle. Germline V gives CDR1 SEHNR, CDR2 FQNEAQ (reference sequence). The CDR3 has 15 amino acids. CDR3 nucleotide sequence: TGTGCCAGCAGCTCGGACGGAGGATCTGGAAACACCATATATTTT. Translating gives CASSSDGGSGNTIYF.

The rearrangement joins TRBV5-4 to TRBJ2-5; TRBD2 aligns across 12 bases. Germline CDR1 SGHNT, CDR2 YYREEE (reference sequence). The CDR3 has 17 amino acids. Germline trimming cut 4 bases from V and 4 bases from J; bases unmatched to any gene: 11. CDR3 DNA sequence: TGTGCCAGCAGCATGGGACTAGCGGGTTACGCGGGAGAGACCCAGTACTTC. This sequence encodes CASSMGLAGYAGETQYF.

The chain combines TRBV27 with TRBJ1-6, with D possibly matching TRBD1 (5 bases). In germline, CDR1 is MNHEY, CDR2 SMNVEV (reference sequence). The CDR3 sequence is 14 residues long. With 6 bases removed from V and 13 bases from J, the gap between germline ends came to 19 bases. CDR3 bases: TGTGCCAGCAGGGGCCTGCGGGGGGGGGTCCCCCTCCACTTT. Protein sequence: CASRGLRGGVPLHF.

The chain is built from TRBV19 and TRBJ1-4, with D perhaps matching TRBD1 (5 bases). From germline, CDR1 is LNHDA and CDR2 SQIVND (reference sequence). Deletions cut 5 bases from V and 1 base from J, with 11 bases between. The CDR3 covers 15 residues. The CDR3 DNA follows: TGTGCCAGTAGTCTGGGGACTCAAACTAATGAAAAACTGTTTTTT. This gives the protein CASSLGTQTNEKLFF. The full variable domain, its missing parts supplied by reference TRBV19 and TRBJ1-4, is DGGITQSPKYLFRKEGQNVTLSCEQNLNHDAMYWYRQDPGQGLRLIYYSQIVNDFQKGDIAEGYSVSREKKESFPLTVTSAQKNPTAFYLCASSLGTQTNEKLFFGSGTQLSVL.

This clone was detected only once. The chain carries TRBV7-8 and TRBJ2-3; the match to TRBD2 covers 13 bases. The CDR3 runs 19 residues. V lost 0 bases to trimming and J lost 2 bases; unmatched junction nucleotides: 8. Per the germline V gene, CDR1 is SGHVS and CDR2 is FQNEAQ. The CDR3 DNA reads as TGTGCCAGCAGCTTAGCCGTTGACGGACTAGCGGGGGTCACAGATACGCAGTATTTT. Encoded protein: CASSLAVDGLAGVTDTQYF.

CDR3 loop: CASSTSRDSGHSPLHF. In DNA form, the CDR3 reads TGTGCCAGCAGCACCAGTCGGGACTCGGGTCATTCACCCCTCCACTTT. The rearrangement joins TRBV11-2 to TRBJ1-6; maybe TRBD1 (5 bases). The CDR3 spans 16 residues. V lost 5 bases, J lost 8 bases, and 19 bases lay in between. CDR1 is SGHAT and CDR2 is FQNNGV in the germline V gene.

The table lists this clone with a count of one. V and J are TRBV6-2 or TRBV6-3 and TRBJ2-2; D perhaps matches TRBD2 (7 bases). Trimming cost V 4 bases and J 3 bases, with 21 bases left between them. Germline V gene data show CDR1 as MNHEY and CDR2 as SVGEGT. This CDR3 contains 18 residues. The CDR3 spells CASSSGRRTGRDTGELFF. CDR3 nucleotide sequence: TGTGCCAGCAGTTCCGGGAGACGAACAGGGAGGGACACCGGGGAGCTGTTTTTT.

This sequence joins TRBV14 and TRBJ2-6; D remains unclear. This CDR3 has 15 residues. Germline CDR1 is SGHDN and CDR2 is FVKESK. Between the trimmed V and J ends, which lost 1 base and 4 bases, there was a span of 8 bases. Here the CDR3 DNA reads TGTGCCAGCAGCCAAGGACGAGGAGGGGCCAACGTCCTGACTTTC. Amino acid sequence: CASSQGRGGANVLTF.

This chain uses TRBV6-5 with TRBJ1-2; the D is unclear. Germline V gives CDR1 MNHEY, CDR2 SVGAGI. The CDR3 is made up of 14 amino acids. The V end lost 2 bases, the J end lost 8 bases, and 15 bases lay between the germline ends. CDR3 nucleotides: TGTGCCAGCAGTTACGACGGAGGTCTCTACGGCTACACCTTC. It translates to CASSYDGGLYGYTF.

The chain employs TRBV5-1 and TRBJ2-7; 11 positions agree with TRBD1. The CDR3 covers 15 residues. Looked up from germline, CDR1 is SGHRS and CDR2 is YFSETQ. The ends lost 5 bases at V and 2 bases at J; junction bases unmatched: 6. The CDR3 DNA follows: TGCGCCAGCAGATCGGGGACAGGGGGGACCTACGAGCAGTACTTC. Its translation: CASRSGTGGTYEQYF.

The chain employs TRBV5-6 and TRBJ2-1, with D perhaps matching TRBD1 (5 bases). Trimming cost V 2 bases and J 5 bases, with 17 bases left between them. Germline loops: CDR1 SGHDT, CDR2 YYEEEE. This CDR3 has 16 amino acids. The CDR3 protein is CASSFILRAGNNEQFF. DNA of the CDR3: TGTGCCAGCAGCTTTATTCTTAGGGCAGGGAACAATGAGCAGTTCTTC.

This chain joins TRBV5-4 and TRBJ1-5, with 7 bases identical to TRBD1. CDR1 and CDR2 (germline): SGHNT, YYREEE (reference sequence). The CDR3 contains 19 residues. V gave up 0 bases and J gave up 1 base; unmatched junction bases: 13. The CDR3 nucleotides are TGTGCCAGCAGCTTGGGAGACAGGGAGGTGAGGGAGAGCAATCAGCCCCAGCATTTT. Translation: CASSLGDREVRESNQPQHF.

This clone was counted a single time. V usage is TRBV24-1 and J usage is TRBJ2-3, with a possible D match to TRBD1 (6 bases). The V gene's germline CDR1 is KGHDR and CDR2 SFDVKD. This CDR3 spans 15 amino acids. Trimming took off 3 bases at V and 1 base at J, with 10 bases between the two ends. The CDR3 protein is CATSDPGQGTDTQYF. The CDR3 coding sequence is TGTGCCACCAGTGATCCGGGACAAGGCACAGATACGCAGTATTTT.

The rearrangement joins TRBV6-5 to TRBJ2-1, with unresolved D. Germline CDR1 MNHEY, CDR2 SVGAGI. Trimming shortened V by 8 bases and J by 4 bases, and 6 bases separated the two germline ends. The length of the CDR3 is 11 residues. The CDR3 loop is CASGGYNEQFF. The DNA for the CDR3 is TGTGCCAGCGGCGGATACAATGAGCAGTTCTTC.

Remarks on this clone: Different DNA sequences within this sample yield the same CDR3. This sequence joins TRBV12-3 or TRBV12-4 and TRBJ2-5; D uncertain. The CDR3 has 11 residues. Trimming took off 3 bases at V and 4 bases at J, with 3 bases between the two ends. In DNA form, the CDR3 reads TGTGCCAGCAGTTTGCGAGAGACCCAGTACTTC. Translated, it gives CASSLRETQYF.

This chain joins TRBV7-2 and TRBJ2-1; D is perhaps TRBD1 (5 bases). Per the germline V gene, CDR1 is SGHTA and CDR2 is FQGNSA. The V end lost 1 base, the J end lost 9 bases, and 7 bases lay between the germline ends. The CDR3 is made up of 12 amino acids. The DNA for the CDR3 is TGTGCCAGCAGCTTAGGGGGCGGTGAGCAGTTCTTC. It codes for CASSLGGGEQFF.

This sequence joins TRBV6-6 and TRBJ1-5; the D is unclear. The CDR3 extends over 14 amino acids. Trimming cost V 6 bases and J 2 bases, with 11 bases left between them. Germline V lookup: CDR1 MNHNY, CDR2 SVGAGI (reference sequence). The CDR3 DNA sequence: TGTGCCAGCAGCCCTAGCGGGGGCAATCAGCCCCAGCATTTT. This gives the protein CASSPSGGNQPQHF.

J is TRBJ2-5 and V is TRBV12-3 or TRBV12-4, with D possibly matching TRBD2 (5 bases). The CDR3 contains 12 residues. V was pared by 6 bases and J by 3 bases, with 8 bases between. The CDR3, as DNA: TGTGCCAGCAGCGGGATGAAAGAGACCCAGTACTTC. It specifies CASSGMKETQYF.